In its sample, the clone carrying this TCR beta chain was seen a few times. Its antigen is currently unknown. The germline V and J ends were trimmed by 3 bases and 4 bases, with 9 bases remaining between them. The CDR3 loop spans 13 amino acids. The entry originates in a study of CD8 T cells in ankylosing spondylitis. Study-wide findings and caveats: Matched synovial fluid from ankylosing spondylitis patients was reported to be enriched for disease-linked clones. Previous work reported some of these motif variants in the synovial fluid and blood of reactive arthritis.

Each TCR beta library was made by quantitative 5'-RACE that incorporated molecular barcodes. TCRdb fed the 5' RACE reads into MiXCR, producing one record per CDR3 protein. The repertoire holds 150,000 to 200,000 distinct CDR3 sequences, with 9.5% to 15% as singletons. The sequenced material came from blood, either unsorted or a sorted T cell fraction (not recorded which). J is TRBJ1-1 and V is TRBV12-3 or TRBV12-4; perhaps TRBD1 as D (5 bases). This clonotype originated in a male donor with ankylosing spondylitis or in good health (not recorded which). CDR3 DNA: TGTGCCAGCAGTTTTGGGGGGGTCACTGAAGCTTTCTTT. Its protein is CASSFGGVTEAFF.